The source of this T cell receptor (beta chain) is a study of T cells in Graves' hyperthyroidism and ophthalmopathy. This clonotype was found a few times. The ends were cut back, 4 bases at V and 4 bases at J, with 16 bases in the middle. This CDR3 is 14 amino acids long. Germline V CDR1 and CDR2: DFQATT, SNEGSKA (reference sequence). From RNA transcripts, TCR beta CDR3 regions were amplified. HTBI primers were the set used in a first-round RT-PCR of the TCR CDR3. MiXCR, applied by TCRdb to the multiplex PCR reads, yields one record per CDR3 protein. The data hold about 560,000 distinct CDR3 sequences, with over 15% observed a single time. Subjects aged 18 to 65 presented with newly diagnosed hyperthyroidism of less than 2 months' duration. Uncontrolled infection, other autoimmune disease, pregnancy or lactation disqualified patients from enrolment. PBMCs were derived from approximately 10 ml fresh peripheral blood.

The sample comprised blood. The clonotype comes from a woman between 18 and 30 years old with Graves' hyperthyroidism. V is TRBV20-1 and J is TRBJ2-5; D possibly corresponds to TRBD2 (5 bases). CDR3 nucleotides: TGCAGTGCTAAGGGTCCGGGGATGTCAGAGACCCAGTACTTC. Protein product: CSAKGPGMSETQYF.